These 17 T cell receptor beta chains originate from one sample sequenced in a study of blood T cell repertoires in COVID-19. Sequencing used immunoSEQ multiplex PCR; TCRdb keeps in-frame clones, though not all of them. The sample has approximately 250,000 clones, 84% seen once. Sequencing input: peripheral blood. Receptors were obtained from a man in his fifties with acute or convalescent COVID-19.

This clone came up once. In DNA, the CDR3 is TGTGCCAGCAGTGAATTGGCAAATTCACCCCTCCACTTT. Amino acid sequence: CASSELANSPLHF. V gene TRBV25-1 combines with J gene TRBJ1-6; no clear D gene. The CDR3 sequence is 13 residues long. With 1 base removed from V and 7 bases from J, the gap between germline ends came to 5 bases. Germline-derived CDR1 and CDR2 are MGHDK and SYGVNS.

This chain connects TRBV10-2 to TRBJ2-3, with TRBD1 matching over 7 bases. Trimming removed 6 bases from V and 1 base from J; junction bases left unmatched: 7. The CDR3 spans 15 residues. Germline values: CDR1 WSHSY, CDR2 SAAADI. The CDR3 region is CASSATGFGTDTQYF. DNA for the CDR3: TGCGCCAGCAGCGCGACAGGGTTTGGCACAGATACGCAGTATTTT.

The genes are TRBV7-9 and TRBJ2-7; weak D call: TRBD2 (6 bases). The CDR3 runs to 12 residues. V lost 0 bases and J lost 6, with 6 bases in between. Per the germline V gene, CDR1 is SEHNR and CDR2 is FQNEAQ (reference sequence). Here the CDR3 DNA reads TGTGCCAGCAGCTTAGCGCGGGGCGAGCAGTACTTC. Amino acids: CASSLARGEQYF.

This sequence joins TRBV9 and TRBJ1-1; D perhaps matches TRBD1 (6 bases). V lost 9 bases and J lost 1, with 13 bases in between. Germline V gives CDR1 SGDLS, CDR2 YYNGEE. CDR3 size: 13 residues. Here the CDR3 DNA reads TGTGCCACAGGACAGAGCCCGAACACTGAAGCTTTCTTT. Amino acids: CATGQSPNTEAFF.

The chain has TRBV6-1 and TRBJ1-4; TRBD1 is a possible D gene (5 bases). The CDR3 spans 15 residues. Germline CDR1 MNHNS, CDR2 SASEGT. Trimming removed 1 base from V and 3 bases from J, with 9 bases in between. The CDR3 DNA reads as TGTGCCAGCAGTGAAGTTCCGGGGGCTAATGAAAAACTGTTTTTT. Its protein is CASSEVPGANEKLFF.

The CDR3 DNA sequence: TGTGCCAGCAGTTTGGGCCAGTCCAATCAGCCCCAGCATTTT. It codes for CASSLGQSNQPQHF. This chain connects TRBV28 to TRBJ1-5; D not certain. V gave up 3 bases and J gave up 3 bases, with 9 bases separating them. The germline gives CDR1 MDHEN, CDR2 SYDVKM. The CDR3 runs to 14 residues.

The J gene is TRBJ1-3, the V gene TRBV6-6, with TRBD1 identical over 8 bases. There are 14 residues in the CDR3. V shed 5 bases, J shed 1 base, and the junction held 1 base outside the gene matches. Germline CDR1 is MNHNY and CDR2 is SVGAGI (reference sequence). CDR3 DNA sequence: TGTGCCAGCAGTAGGACAGGGTCTGGAAACACCATATATTTT. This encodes CASSRTGSGNTIYF.

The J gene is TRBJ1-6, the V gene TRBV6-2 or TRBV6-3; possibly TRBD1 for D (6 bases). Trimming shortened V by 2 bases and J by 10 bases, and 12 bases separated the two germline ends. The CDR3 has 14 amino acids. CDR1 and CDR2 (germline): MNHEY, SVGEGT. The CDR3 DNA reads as TGTGCCAGCAGTTACGAAGGACAGAGCTCACCCCTCCACTTT. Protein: CASSYEGQSSPLHF.

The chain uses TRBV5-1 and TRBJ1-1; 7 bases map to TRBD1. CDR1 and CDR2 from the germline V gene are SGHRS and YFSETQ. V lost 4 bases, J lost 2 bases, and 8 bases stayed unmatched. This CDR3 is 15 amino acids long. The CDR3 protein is CASSNRDSLNTEAFF. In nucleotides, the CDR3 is TGCGCCAGCAGCAACCGGGACAGTCTAAACACTGAAGCTTTCTTT.

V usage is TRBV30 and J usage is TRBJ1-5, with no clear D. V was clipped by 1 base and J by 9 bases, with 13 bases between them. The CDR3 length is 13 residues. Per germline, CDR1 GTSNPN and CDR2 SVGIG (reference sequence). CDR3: CAWSARPPGPQHF. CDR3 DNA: TGTGCCTGGAGTGCTCGCCCACCGGGGCCCCAGCATTTT.

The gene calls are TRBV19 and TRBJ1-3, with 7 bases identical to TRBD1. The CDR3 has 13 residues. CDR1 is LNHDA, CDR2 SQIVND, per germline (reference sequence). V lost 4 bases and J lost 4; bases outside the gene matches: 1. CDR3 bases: TGTGCCAGTAGTACAGGGGGAGGAAACACCATATATTTT. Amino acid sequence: CASSTGGGNTIYF. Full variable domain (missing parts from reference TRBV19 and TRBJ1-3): DGGITQSPKYLFRKEGQNVTLSCEQNLNHDAMYWYRQDPGQGLRLIYYSQIVNDFQKGDIAEGYSVSREKKESFPLTVTSAQKNPTAFYLCASSTGGGNTIYFGEGSWLTVV.

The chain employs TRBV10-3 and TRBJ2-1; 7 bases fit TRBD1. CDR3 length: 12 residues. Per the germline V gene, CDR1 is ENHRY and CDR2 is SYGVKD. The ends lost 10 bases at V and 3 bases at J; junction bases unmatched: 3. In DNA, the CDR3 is TGTGCCACCGGGACAGTCTACAATGAGCAGTTCTTC. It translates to CATGTVYNEQFF.

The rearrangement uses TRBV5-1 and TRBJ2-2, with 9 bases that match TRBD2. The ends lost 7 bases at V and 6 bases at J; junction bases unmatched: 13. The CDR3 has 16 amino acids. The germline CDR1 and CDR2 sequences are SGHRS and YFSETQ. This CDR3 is CASRPASGNSPGELFF. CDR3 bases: TGCGCCAGCCGCCCGGCTAGCGGGAATAGTCCCGGGGAGCTGTTTTTT.

The CDR3 region has the DNA TGTGCCAGCAGCTTAGCGGCCGTTGTGAACACTGAAGCTTTCTTT. Translation gives CASSLAAVVNTEAFF. J is TRBJ1-1 and V is TRBV7-9; no reliable D call. The CDR3 is 15 residues long. Trimming removed 0 bases from V and 0 bases from J, with 8 bases in between. Germline assignment: CDR1 SEHNR and CDR2 FQNEAQ (reference sequence).

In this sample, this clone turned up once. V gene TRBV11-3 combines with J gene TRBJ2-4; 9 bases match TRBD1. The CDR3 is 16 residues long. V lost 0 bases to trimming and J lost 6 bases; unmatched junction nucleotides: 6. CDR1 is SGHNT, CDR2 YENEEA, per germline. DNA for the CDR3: TGTGCCAGCAGCTTAGATCTAGGACAGGGGAGAAACATTCAGTACTTC. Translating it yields CASSLDLGQGRNIQYF.

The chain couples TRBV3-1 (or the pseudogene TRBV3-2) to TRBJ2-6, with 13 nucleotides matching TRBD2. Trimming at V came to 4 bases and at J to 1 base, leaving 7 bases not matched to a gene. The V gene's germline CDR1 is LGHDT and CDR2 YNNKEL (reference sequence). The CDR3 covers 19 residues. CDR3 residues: CASSPPGLAGSSGANVLTF. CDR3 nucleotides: TGTGCCAGCAGCCCTCCGGGACTAGCGGGGTCGTCTGGGGCCAACGTCCTGACTTTC.

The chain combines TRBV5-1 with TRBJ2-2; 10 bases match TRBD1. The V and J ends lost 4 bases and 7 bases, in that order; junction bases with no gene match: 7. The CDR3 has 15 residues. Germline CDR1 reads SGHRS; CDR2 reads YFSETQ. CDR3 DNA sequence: TGCGCCAGCAGCCCTGACAGGGGGCTTGGCGGGGAGCTGTTTTTT. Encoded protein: CASSPDRGLGGELFF.